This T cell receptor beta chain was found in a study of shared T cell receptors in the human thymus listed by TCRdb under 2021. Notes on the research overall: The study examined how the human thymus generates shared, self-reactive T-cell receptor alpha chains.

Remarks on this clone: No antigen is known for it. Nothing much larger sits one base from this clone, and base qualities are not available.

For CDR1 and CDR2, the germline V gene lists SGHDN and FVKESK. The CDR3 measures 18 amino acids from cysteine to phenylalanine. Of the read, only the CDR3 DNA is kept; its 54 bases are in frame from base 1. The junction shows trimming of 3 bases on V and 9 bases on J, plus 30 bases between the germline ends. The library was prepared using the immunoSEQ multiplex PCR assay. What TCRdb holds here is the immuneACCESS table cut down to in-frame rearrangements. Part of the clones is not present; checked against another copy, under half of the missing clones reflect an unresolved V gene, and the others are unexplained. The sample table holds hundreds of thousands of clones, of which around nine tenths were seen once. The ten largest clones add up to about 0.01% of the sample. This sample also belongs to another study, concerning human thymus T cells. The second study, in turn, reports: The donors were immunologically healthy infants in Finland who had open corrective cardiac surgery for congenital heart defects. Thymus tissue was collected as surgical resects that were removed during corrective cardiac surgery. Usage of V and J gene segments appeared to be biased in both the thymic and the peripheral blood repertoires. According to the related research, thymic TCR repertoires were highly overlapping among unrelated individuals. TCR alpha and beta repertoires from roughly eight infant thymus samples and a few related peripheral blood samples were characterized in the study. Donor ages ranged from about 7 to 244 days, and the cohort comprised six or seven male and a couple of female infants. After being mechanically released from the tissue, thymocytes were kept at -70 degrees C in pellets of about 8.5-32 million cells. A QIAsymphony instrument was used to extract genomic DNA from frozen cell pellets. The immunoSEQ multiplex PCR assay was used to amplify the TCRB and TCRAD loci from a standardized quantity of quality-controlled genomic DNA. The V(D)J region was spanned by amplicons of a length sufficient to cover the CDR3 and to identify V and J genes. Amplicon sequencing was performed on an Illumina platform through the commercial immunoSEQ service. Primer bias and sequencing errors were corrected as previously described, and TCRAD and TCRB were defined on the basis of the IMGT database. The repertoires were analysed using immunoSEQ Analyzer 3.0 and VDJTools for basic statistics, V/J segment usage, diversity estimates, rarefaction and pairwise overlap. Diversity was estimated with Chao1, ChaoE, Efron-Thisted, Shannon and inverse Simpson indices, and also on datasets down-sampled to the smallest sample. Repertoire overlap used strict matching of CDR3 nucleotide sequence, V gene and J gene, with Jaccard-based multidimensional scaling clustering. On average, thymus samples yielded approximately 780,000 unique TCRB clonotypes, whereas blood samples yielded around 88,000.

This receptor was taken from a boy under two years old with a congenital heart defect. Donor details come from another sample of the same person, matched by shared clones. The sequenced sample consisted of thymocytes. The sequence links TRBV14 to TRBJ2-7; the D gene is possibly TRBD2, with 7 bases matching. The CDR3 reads CASSQGAIGGTMCLAQYF. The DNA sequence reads TGTGCCAGCAGCCAGGGGGCTATCGGAGGGACTATGTGCCTTGCGCAGTACTTC.